A selection of T cell receptor beta chains follows, all from one sample in a study of response to subunit inactivated influenza vaccine. Via MiXCR, TCRdb re-called the RT-PCR reads, giving one row per CDR3 protein. The data hold under 200,000 distinct CDR3 sequences, with under 13% observed a single time. The sample here was non-naive T cells sorted from PBMCs, taken 35 to 45 days after vaccination. These receptors were collected from a man aged 45-60 years who received an inactivated influenza vaccine. CDR3s include the opening cysteine and the closing phenylalanine or tryptophan. D genes are given only for firm matches. A row's size may be missing; if present it is once, few, many or a size class.

>few|TRBV28|TRBJ1-1|-
TGTGCCAGCACCCCCCTTTCCAGGGCTCATCCGGGAGCTTTCTTT
CASTPLSRAHPGAFF
>few|TRBV10-3|TRBJ2-1|TRBD2
TGTGCCATCAGTATCTTAGCGGGGGAGGAGAATGAGCAGTTCTTC
CAISILAGEENEQFF
>few|TRBV7-2|TRBJ2-3|-
TGTGCCAGCAGCTTATTCTCAGCAGAAACAGATACGCAGTATTTT
CASSLFSAETDTQYF
>few|TRBV24-1|TRBJ1-4|TRBD1
TGTGCCACCGCCTCCGGGGGACAGGCTAATGAAAAACTGTTTTTT
CATASGGQANEKLFF
>few|TRBV12-3/TRBV12-4|TRBJ1-1|-
TGTGCCAGCAGTTTACAGAGGGTGGGTGAAGCTTTCTTT
CASSLQRVGEAFF
>-|TRBV9|TRBJ2-2|-
TGTGCCAGCAGCGTAGTCGGGGGAAACACCGGGGAGCTGTTTTTT
CASSVVGGNTGELFF
>-|TRBV6-5|TRBJ1-4|-
TGTGCCAGCAGTTACTCCCGCTTTGGAGGGGCTAATGAAAAACTGTTTTTT
CASSYSRFGGANEKLFF
>-|TRBV11-1|TRBJ2-3|TRBD2
TGTGCCAGCAGTCATAGCGGGAGGGCCGCAGATACGCAGTATTTT
CASSHSGRAADTQYF
>few|TRBV3-1|TRBJ2-6|-
TGTGCCAGCAGCCTAACAACCGGCTCTGGGGCCAACGTCCTGACTTTC
CASSLTTGSGANVLTF
>-|TRBV11-2|TRBJ2-1|TRBD1
TGTGCCAGCAGCCCACCCACCTTTGGGACAGGGTACAATGAGCAGTTCTTC
CASSPPTFGTGYNEQFF
>-|TRBV6-2/TRBV6-3|TRBJ1-1|-
TGTGCCAGCAGTTACTCGAGTAGGGAATCACAGGCTTTCTTT
CASSYSSRESQAFF